This paragraph reports one TCR beta chain. Its specificity is not known. PCR used 60 Vbeta primers and 13 Jbeta primers. Method: immunoSEQ multiplex PCR; TCRdb's copy keeps in-frame clones and lacks some. Of approximately 81,000 clones detected, about four fifths appear once; the ten largest clones hold roughly 2.6%. The sample is drawn from a study of cytomegalovirus exposure and HLA in healthy donors. Study outcomes and limitations: Prediction of most subjects' HLA-A and HLA-B alleles by TCR beta sequences was reportedly accurate. Earlier analysis yielded a pattern in which most TCR beta V segments were productive about 90% or about 30% of the time.

Per the germline V gene, CDR1 is SGHAT and CDR2 is FQNNGV. The ends were cut back, 5 bases at V and 2 bases at J, with 18 bases in the middle. This CDR3 has 16 amino acids. The chain employs TRBV11-2 and TRBJ2-5, with unresolved D. The sample consisted of PBMCs. This TCR came from a woman in her forties or fifties in good health and CMV-seronegative. The CDR3 DNA reads as TGTGCCAGCAGCCCCCACCTGGCTAGTCCACAAGAGACCCAGTACTTC. It yields the protein CASSPHLASPQETQYF. The full variable domain, rest sourced from reference TRBV11-2 and TRBJ2-5, is EAGVAQSPRYKIIEKRQSVAFWCNPISGHATLYWYQQILGQGPKLLIQFQNNGVVDDSQLPKDRFSAERLKGVDSTLKIQPAKLEDSAVYLCASSPHLASPQETQYFGPGTRLLVL.